This T cell receptor beta chain was sequenced during a study of T cells in tumors after PD-1 blockade. Across the study: During anti-PD-1 treatment, some patients continued daily vismodegib 150 mg. On average, tumor samples gave about 25,000 TCR templates and 6,000 to 7,500 unique clonotypes. Overall study results and limits: Most post-therapy expanded exhausted CD8+ clones were new, undetected before treatment.

The same primary tumor site was biopsied both before and after PD-1 blockade. The data were produced by immunoSEQ multiplex PCR, yet TCRdb's version contains in-frame clones alone and is incomplete. The sample has roughly 12,000 clones; 55% to 80% are singletons. The V end lost 2 bases, the J end lost 10 bases, and 11 bases lay between the germline ends. The CDR3 is made up of 13 amino acids. Germline assignment: CDR1 SNHLY and CDR2 FYNNEI. To note about this clone: Its antigen remains unidentified.

The clonotype was recovered from a human donor with cutaneous squamous cell carcinoma. The material sequenced was tumor tissue, taken before anti-PD-1 treatment. This rearrangement joins TRBV2 to TRBJ1-4; D ambiguous. The chain's CDR3 is CASSERWDGKLFF. The CDR3 coding sequence is TGTGCCAGCAGTGAACGGTGGGATGGAAAACTGTTTTTT.